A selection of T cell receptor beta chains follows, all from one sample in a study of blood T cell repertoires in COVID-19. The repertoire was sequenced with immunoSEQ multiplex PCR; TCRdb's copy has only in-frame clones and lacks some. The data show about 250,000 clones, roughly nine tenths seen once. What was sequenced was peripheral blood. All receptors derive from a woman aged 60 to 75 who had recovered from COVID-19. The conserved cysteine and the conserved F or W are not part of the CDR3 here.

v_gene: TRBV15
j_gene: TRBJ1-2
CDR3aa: ATSRDYAGERSGYT

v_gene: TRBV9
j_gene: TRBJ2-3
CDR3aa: ASSVGTSTDTQY

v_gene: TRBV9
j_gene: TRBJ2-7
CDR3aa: ASSLGVVSEQY

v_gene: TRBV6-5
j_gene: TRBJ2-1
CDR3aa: ASSYSPGNEQF

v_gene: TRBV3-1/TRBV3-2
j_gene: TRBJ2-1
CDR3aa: ASSQGPNNEQF

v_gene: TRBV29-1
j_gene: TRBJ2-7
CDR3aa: SGEVLGQGGYEQY

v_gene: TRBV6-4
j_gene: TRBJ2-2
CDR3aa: ASRREGAGELF

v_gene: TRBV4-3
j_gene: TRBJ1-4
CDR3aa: ASSQGGDNEKLF

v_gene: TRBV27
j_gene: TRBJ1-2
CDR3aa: ASTMWAGQGISGYT

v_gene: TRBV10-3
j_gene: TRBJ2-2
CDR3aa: AISDPGQGVPGELF

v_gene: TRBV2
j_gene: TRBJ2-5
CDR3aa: ASRPLRQAQETQY

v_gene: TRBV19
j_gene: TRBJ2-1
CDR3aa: ASRSLYNEQF

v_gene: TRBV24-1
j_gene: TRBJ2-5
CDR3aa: ATSRTGGTQY

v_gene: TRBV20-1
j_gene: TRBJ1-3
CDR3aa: SAEGWGTIY

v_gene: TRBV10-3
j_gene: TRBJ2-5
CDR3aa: AISDGGVGETQY

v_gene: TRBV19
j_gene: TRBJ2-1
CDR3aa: ASRRTSGESSYNEQF

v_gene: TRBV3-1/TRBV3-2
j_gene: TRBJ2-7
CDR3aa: ASRGTGGKQEQY

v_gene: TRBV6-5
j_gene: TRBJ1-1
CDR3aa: ASRRQGTEAF

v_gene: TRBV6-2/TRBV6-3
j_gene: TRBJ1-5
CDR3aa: ASSSSGGNQPQH

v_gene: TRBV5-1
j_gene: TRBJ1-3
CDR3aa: ASSLLGTGKTGNTIY

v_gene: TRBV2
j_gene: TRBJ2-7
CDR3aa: ASSADRILPEQY

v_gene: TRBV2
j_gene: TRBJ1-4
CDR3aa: ASRGTGVVEKLF

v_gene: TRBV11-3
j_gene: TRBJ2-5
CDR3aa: ASSLGSRGYETQY

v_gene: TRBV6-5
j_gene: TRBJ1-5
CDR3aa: ASIPGQGGQPQH

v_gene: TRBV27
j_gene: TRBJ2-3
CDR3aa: ASSLGGGRYTDTQY

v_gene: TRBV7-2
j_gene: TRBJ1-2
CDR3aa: ASSPGQGQGYT

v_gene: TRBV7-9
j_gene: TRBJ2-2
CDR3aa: ASSIGQGAAGELF

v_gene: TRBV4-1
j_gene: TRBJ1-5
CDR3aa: ASSQDRGTGAINQPQH

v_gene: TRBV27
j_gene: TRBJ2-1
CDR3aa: AGGTSGSSSYNEQF

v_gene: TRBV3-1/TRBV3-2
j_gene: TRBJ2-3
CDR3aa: ASSVGLATDTQY

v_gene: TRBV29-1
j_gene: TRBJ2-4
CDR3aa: SVGSTGTKNIQY

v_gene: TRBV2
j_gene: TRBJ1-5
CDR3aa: ASSGQGQDQPQH

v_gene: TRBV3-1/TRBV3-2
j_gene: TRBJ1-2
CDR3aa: ASSQEIGRKYGYT

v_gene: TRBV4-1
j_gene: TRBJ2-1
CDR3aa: ASSQRGTNEQF

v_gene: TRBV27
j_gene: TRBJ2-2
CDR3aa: ASRQTGGELF

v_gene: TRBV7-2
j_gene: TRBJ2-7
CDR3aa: ASSVRGGLYEQY

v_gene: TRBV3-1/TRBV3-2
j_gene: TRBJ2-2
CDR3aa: ASSSGRGTGELF

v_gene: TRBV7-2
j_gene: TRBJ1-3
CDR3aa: ASSLQGWANTIY

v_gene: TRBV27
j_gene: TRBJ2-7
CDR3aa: ATRVSGAGYEQY

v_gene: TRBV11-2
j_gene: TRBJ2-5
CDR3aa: ASSLSPRETQY

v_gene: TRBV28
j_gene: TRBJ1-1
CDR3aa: ASSFYKAGSGEAF

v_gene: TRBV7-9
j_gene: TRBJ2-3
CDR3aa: ASSLGGTDTQY

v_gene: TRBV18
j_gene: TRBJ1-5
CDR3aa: ASSPGTGINSNQPQH

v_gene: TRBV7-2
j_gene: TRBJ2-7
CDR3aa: ASSAELAGYHEQY

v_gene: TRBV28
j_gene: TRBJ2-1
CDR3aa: ASSRFGGIAYNEQF

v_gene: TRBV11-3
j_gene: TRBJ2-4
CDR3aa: ASSFRAGGNIQY

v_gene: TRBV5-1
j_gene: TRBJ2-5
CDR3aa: ASSPRTGLETQY

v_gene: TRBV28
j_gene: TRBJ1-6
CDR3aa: ASSSGGYNSPLH

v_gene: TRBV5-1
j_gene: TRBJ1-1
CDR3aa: ASSPHRVNTEAF

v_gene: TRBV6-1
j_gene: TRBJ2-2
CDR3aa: ASSEGGSGGAVTGELF

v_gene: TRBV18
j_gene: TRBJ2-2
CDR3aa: ASSPLDPTGELF

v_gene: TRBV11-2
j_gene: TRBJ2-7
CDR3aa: ASSLWTSGGNYEQY

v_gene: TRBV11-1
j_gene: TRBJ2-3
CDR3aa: ASSLALQPSTDTQY

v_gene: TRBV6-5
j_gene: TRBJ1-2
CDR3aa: ASSPTAPYGYT

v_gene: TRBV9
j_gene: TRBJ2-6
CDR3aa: ASDRGSGANVLT

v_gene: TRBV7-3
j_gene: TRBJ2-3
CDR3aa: ASSSTDTQY

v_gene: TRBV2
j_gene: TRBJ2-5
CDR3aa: ASRETRQGGIQGTQY